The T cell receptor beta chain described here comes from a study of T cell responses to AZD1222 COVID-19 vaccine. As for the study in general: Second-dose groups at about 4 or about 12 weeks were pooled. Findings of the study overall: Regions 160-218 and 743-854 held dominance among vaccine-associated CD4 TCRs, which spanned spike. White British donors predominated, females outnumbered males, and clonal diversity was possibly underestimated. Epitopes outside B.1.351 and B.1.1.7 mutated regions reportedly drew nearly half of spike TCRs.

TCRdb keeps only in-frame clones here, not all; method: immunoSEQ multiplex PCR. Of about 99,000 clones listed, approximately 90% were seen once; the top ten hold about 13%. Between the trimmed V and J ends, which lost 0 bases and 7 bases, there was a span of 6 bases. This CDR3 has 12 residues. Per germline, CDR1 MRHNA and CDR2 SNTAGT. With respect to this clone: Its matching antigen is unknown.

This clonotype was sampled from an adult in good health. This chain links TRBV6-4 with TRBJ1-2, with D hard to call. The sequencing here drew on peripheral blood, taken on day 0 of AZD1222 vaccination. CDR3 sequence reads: CASSDSSGGYTF. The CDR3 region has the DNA TGTGCCAGCAGTGACTCCTCGGGTGGCTACACCTTC.